These T cell receptor beta chains were read from a single sample in a study of metastatic and nonmetastatic thyroid tumors. MiXCR reprocessed the PCR reads for TCRdb. The table includes 25,000 to 35,000 clones, roughly 16% detected once. The specimen was blood. The receptors shown here come from a female donor with papillary thyroid cancer or a benign thyroid nodule (not recorded which). Some clones in this sample may be carry-over from other donors' samples. CDR3s include the opening cysteine and the closing phenylalanine or tryptophan. A D gene is named only where the DNA matches it firmly. Some rows have no size entry. The others give once, few or many, or a class for an expanded clone.

V: TRBV19
size: many
J: TRBJ2-7
D: TRBD2
CDR3: CASSNFFAGTSGSGYF
DNA: TGTGCCAGTAGTAATTTCTTCGCCGGGACTAGCGGGAGCGGGTACTTC

V: TRBV5-1
size: many
J: TRBJ2-3
D: NA
CDR3: CASSLDFYSTDTQYF
DNA: TGCGCCAGCAGCTTGGACTTTTACAGCACAGATACGCAGTATTTT

V: TRBV28
size: many
J: TRBJ1-2
D: TRBD1
CDR3: CASSLPLDRGYGYTF
DNA: TGTGCCAGCAGTTTACCCTTGGACAGGGGCTATGGCTACACCTTC

V: TRBV19
size: many
J: TRBJ2-2
D: TRBD1
CDR3: CASTRPGQGPSRLELFF
DNA: TGTGCCAGTACCAGACCGGGACAGGGGCCATCAAGATTAGAGCTGTTTTTT

V: TRBV5-6
size: many
J: TRBJ2-1
D: NA
CDR3: CASSLALTYNEQFF
DNA: TGTGCCAGCAGCTTGGCCTTAACCTACAATGAGCAGTTCTTC

V: TRBV6-1
size: NA
J: TRBJ2-7
D: TRBD2
CDR3: CASSVALAGGHPNYEQYF
DNA: TGTGCCAGCAGCGTAGCACTAGCGGGGGGCCATCCCAACTACGAGCAGTACTTC

V: TRBV3-1
size: many
J: TRBJ2-5
D: NA
CDR3: CASTQVGSAETQYF
DNA: TGTGCCAGCACCCAAGTGGGCTCAGCAGAGACCCAGTACTTC

V: TRBV18
size: many
J: TRBJ1-1
D: NA
CDR3: CASSTIQGEAFF
DNA: TGTGCCAGCTCAACCATCCAGGGGGAAGCTTTCTTT

V: TRBV6-1
size: few
J: TRBJ2-5
D: NA
CDR3: CASSGTEQETQYF
DNA: TGTGCCAGCAGTGGGACAGAGCAAGAGACCCAGTACTTC

V: TRBV18
size: many
J: TRBJ2-1
D: NA
CDR3: CATSLGRREQFF
DNA: TGTGCCACCTCCCTGGGGCGGAGGGAGCAGTTCTTC

V: TRBV19
size: many
J: TRBJ1-4
D: NA
CDR3: CASSAWRGAEKLFF
DNA: TGTGCCAGTAGCGCTTGGCGGGGAGCTGAAAAACTGTTTTTT

V: TRBV6-2/TRBV6-3
size: few
J: TRBJ2-2
D: TRBD1
CDR3: CVSSIQGADTGELFF
DNA: TGTGTCAGCAGTATCCAGGGGGCCGACACCGGGGAGCTGTTTTTT

V: TRBV25-1
size: many
J: TRBJ1-1
D: NA
CDR3: CASSEVVGVTEAFF
DNA: TGTGCCAGCAGTGAAGTGGTGGGGGTGACTGAAGCTTTCTTT

V: TRBV3-1
size: many
J: TRBJ2-2
D: NA
CDR3: CASSQGPISNTGELFF
DNA: TGTGCCAGCAGCCAAGGTCCAATCTCGAACACCGGGGAGCTGTTTTTT

V: TRBV5-1
size: many
J: TRBJ2-1
D: NA
CDR3: CAGSSRLGGDEQFF
DNA: TGCGCCGGCAGCTCCAGGTTAGGGGGGGATGAGCAGTTCTTC

V: TRBV9
size: many
J: TRBJ2-2
D: NA
CDR3: CASSVGGTLNTGELFF
DNA: TGTGCCAGCAGCGTAGGGGGGACATTGAACACCGGGGAGCTGTTTTTT

V: TRBV5-4
size: NA
J: TRBJ2-3
D: NA
CDR3: CASSSTYGGDTQYF
DNA: TGTGCCAGCAGCAGTACCTACGGTGGGGATACGCAGTATTTT

V: TRBV20-1
size: many
J: TRBJ2-7
D: NA
CDR3: CSARVRGWASEQYF
DNA: TGCAGTGCTAGGGTCCGGGGGTGGGCGAGCGAGCAGTACTTC

V: TRBV3-1
size: many
J: TRBJ1-2
D: TRBD1
CDR3: CASTLRAGGFVDGYTF
DNA: TGTGCCAGCACCCTTCGGGCAGGGGGGTTCGTCGATGGCTACACCTTC

V: TRBV28
size: many
J: TRBJ2-5
D: TRBD1
CDR3: CASRGDRGRWETQYF
DNA: TGTGCCAGCAGGGGGGACAGGGGGCGGTGGGAGACCCAGTACTTC

V: TRBV6-4
size: medium-sized
J: TRBJ2-3
D: TRBD2
CDR3: CASSVGGSGTQYF
DNA: TGTGCCAGCAGTGTGGGGGGGTCAGGTACGCAGTATTTT

V: TRBV6-1
size: few
J: TRBJ2-1
D: NA
CDR3: CASEDGGYDEQFF
DNA: TGTGCCAGCGAGGATGGGGGGTATGATGAGCAGTTCTTC

V: TRBV5-1
size: many
J: TRBJ2-5
D: NA
CDR3: CASGRDSYRETQYF
DNA: TGCGCCAGCGGGCGGGACAGCTATCGGGAGACCCAGTACTTC

V: TRBV10-3
size: NA
J: TRBJ2-1
D: TRBD2
CDR3: CAISEGTSGGKNEQFF
DNA: TGTGCCATCAGTGAGGGAACTAGCGGGGGGAAAAATGAGCAGTTCTTC

V: TRBV3-1
size: many
J: TRBJ1-4
D: NA
CDR3: CASSQSQGGAEKLFF
DNA: TGTGCCAGCAGCCAATCACAGGGTGGTGCTGAAAAACTGTTTTTT

V: TRBV29-1
size: many
J: TRBJ1-3
D: NA
CDR3: CSVSVGNSGNTIYF
DNA: TGCAGCGTTTCCGTGGGTAACTCTGGAAACACCATATATTTT

V: TRBV7-9
size: once
J: TRBJ2-5
D: TRBD2
CDR3: CASSPGLAGETQYF
DNA: TGTGCCAGCAGCCCGGGACTAGCGGGAGAGACCCAGTACTTC

V: TRBV7-3
size: many
J: TRBJ2-2
D: NA
CDR3: CASSFDSGGGYTGELFF
DNA: TGTGCCAGCAGCTTCGATAGCGGCGGAGGGTACACCGGGGAGCTGTTTTTT

V: TRBV24-1
size: many
J: TRBJ2-3
D: TRBD1
CDR3: CATSDHGQGTDTQYF
DNA: TGTGCCACCAGTGATCACGGACAGGGTACAGATACGCAGTATTTT